Listed here is a single T cell receptor beta chain. The target antigen is unknown. Unique molecular identifiers were incorporated during preparation of the TCRbeta library. TCRdb independently ran MiXCR on the PCR reads; one entry per CDR3 protein. Among approximately 82,000 distinct CDR3 sequences listed, 15% to 20% were seen once. The data stem from a study of T-cell reconstitution after alpha-beta-depleted transplantation in children. The study's findings and limits: Newly produced T cells mostly accounted for T-cell counts and diversity one year post-transplant. The high TCRbeta diversity at day 60 in some patients came from surviving recipient T cells and thymic progenitors. Several hundred expanded graft clones reportedly gave rise to the alpha-beta T cells present about two months after transplant.

V shed 6 bases, J shed 2 bases, and the junction held 4 bases outside the gene matches. CDR3 length: 13 residues. CDR1 SEHNR and CDR2 FQNEAQ come from the germline V gene (reference sequence). The clonotype was recovered from a male patient between 2 and 15 years old who had a stem cell transplant for acute lymphoblastic leukemia, so the T cells may come from the graft donor. The material was PBMCs, mostly from graft donor cells, obtained 360 days after TCRalphabeta/CD19-depleted stem cell transplant. The V gene is TRBV7-9, the J gene TRBJ2-7; 7 bases match TRBD1. The DNA for the CDR3 is TGTGCCAGCAGTCGTGACAGGGCCTACGAGCAGTACTTC. Protein: CASSRDRAYEQYF.